The 22 T cell receptor beta chains below were found in one sample sequenced in a study of blood T cells in healthy people across ages. Alongside a J-beta primer mix, a sample-barcoded 5' primer served in a second PCR lasting about 7 to 12 cycles. TCRdb called the 5' RACE reads again in MiXCR, with one record for every CDR3 protein. The table has under 800,000 distinct CDR3 sequences, 20% to 25% seen once. Source material: blood. The receptors stem from a man aged 70 or older in good health.

In its sample, this clonotype was seen a few times. The chain is built from TRBV6-2 or TRBV6-3 and TRBJ2-4; 8 bases map to TRBD1. Germline lookup yields CDR1 MNHEY and CDR2 SVGEGT. The V gene end was trimmed by 7 bases and the J gene end by 6 bases; junction bases not matched to a gene: 5. The CDR3 length is 13 residues. CDR3 in DNA: TGTGCCAGCACTCGAGGACAGGGAAACATTCAGTACTTC. It encodes CASTRGQGNIQYF.

This clonotype occurred a few times. This sequence joins TRBV6-1 and TRBJ2-5; 13 positions agree with TRBD2. After removal of 7 bases from V and 4 bases from J, the junction contained 12 bases not matched to a gene. Germline V gene sequence: CDR1 MNHNS, CDR2 SASEGT. This CDR3 spans 17 amino acids. CDR3 loop: CASTGGWTSGRRETQYF. CDR3 DNA: TGTGCCAGCACAGGGGGATGGACTAGCGGGAGACGAGAGACCCAGTACTTC.

The sample holds a few counts of this clonotype. This rearrangement joins TRBV4-1 to TRBJ1-4; D is uncertain. The CDR3 contains 13 residues. Deletions cut 2 bases from V and 5 bases from J, with 6 bases between. Germline V gene data show CDR1 as MGHRA and CDR2 as YSYEKL. In nucleotides, the CDR3 is TGCGCCAGCAGCCAACAAACGAATGAAAAACTGTTTTTT. This sequence encodes CASSQQTNEKLFF.

This clonotype was found a few times. This rearrangement joins TRBV7-9 to TRBJ2-6; 9 positions match TRBD1. V shed 3 bases, J shed 4 bases, and the junction held 7 bases outside the gene matches. The CDR3 sequence is 17 residues long. CDR1 and CDR2 from the germline V gene are SEHNR and FQNEAQ (reference sequence). The CDR3 DNA sequence: TGTGCCAGCAGCTTGATACAGGGGGCGCGGGGGGCCAACGTCCTGACTTTC. This sequence encodes CASSLIQGARGANVLTF.

This clonotype has just a few counts. The chain has TRBV25-1 and TRBJ1-6, with 8 bases matching TRBD1. Germline V gene sequence: CDR1 MGHDK, CDR2 SYGVNS. V dropped 5 bases and J dropped 9; count of bases not matched to a gene: 12. This CDR3 is 16 amino acids long. CDR3 DNA: TGTGCCAGCAGTCCTCCCCGGACAGGGCTTCTTTCACCCCTCCACTTT. Amino acids: CASSPPRTGLLSPLHF. Using reference TRBV25-1 and TRBJ1-6 for the parts outside the CDR3, the full variable domain is EADIYQTPRYLVIGTGKKITLECSQTMGHDKMYWYQQDPGMELHLIHYSYGVNSTEKGDLSSESTVSRIRTEHFPLTLESARPSHTSQYLCASSPPRTGLLSPLHFGNGTRLTVT.

This clonotype was seen a few times. This chain links TRBV2 with TRBJ2-5; D may correspond to TRBD1 or TRBD2 (5 bases each). Trimming removed 7 bases at V and 3 bases at J, with 6 bases between. Germline assignment: CDR1 SNHLY and CDR2 FYNNEI. CDR3 size: 11 residues. The CDR3 sequence: CASMGEETQYF. The CDR3 DNA is TGTGCCAGCATGGGGGAAGAGACCCAGTACTTC.

The rearrangement uses TRBV11-2 and TRBJ2-3; no definite D call. V lost 0 bases to trimming and J lost 1 base, with 8 bases between them. Germline lookup yields CDR1 SGHAT and CDR2 FQNNGV. CDR3 length: 15 amino acids. CDR3 protein: CASSLDARGTDTQYF. The CDR3 DNA sequence: TGTGCCAGCAGCTTAGATGCCCGCGGCACAGATACGCAGTATTTT.

This clonotype turned up a few times. One end of the junction varies from germline; a read error may be responsible. The V gene is TRBV4-3, the J gene TRBJ2-1; TRBD2 matches 10 bases. Germline CDR1 is LGHNA and CDR2 is YSLEER. The CDR3 runs 14 residues. The CDR3 region is CVSSQEWGTSVLYF. Written as DNA, the CDR3 is TGCGTCAGCAGCCAAGAGTGGGGGACTAGCGTTTTGTACTTC.

This clonotype was detected only a few times. V and J are TRBV4-3 and TRBJ1-1; D not certain. This CDR3 is 14 amino acids long. Trimming left V 0 bases short and J 5 bases short, with 10 bases between. In germline, CDR1 is LGHNA, CDR2 YSLEER. Here the CDR3 reads CASSQDHHSTEAFF. For the CDR3, the DNA is TGCGCCAGCAGCCAAGATCATCACAGTACTGAAGCTTTCTTT.

This clonotype was recorded a few times. The rearrangement links TRBV5-6 to TRBJ2-5, with 9 positions matching TRBD2. TRBJ2-7 matches the DNA end more closely, so the J call is doubtful. Germline CDR1 is SGHDT and CDR2 is YYEEEE. The CDR3 runs to 16 residues. CDR3 sequence reads: CASSPLGSGSVDEQYF. CDR3 DNA: TGTGCCAGCAGCCCCTTAGGTAGCGGGAGCGTCGACGAGCAGTACTTC.

Concerning this clonotype: Given a much more abundant clone one base away, this may be a read error. The rearrangement uses TRBV10-3 and TRBJ2-1, with 8 bases aligning to TRBD1. Germline-derived CDR1 and CDR2 are ENHRY and SYGVKD. CDR3 length: 14 amino acids. V dropped 6 bases and J dropped 7; count of bases not matched to a gene: 8. The CDR3 spells CAISPTGAENEQFF. The DNA of the CDR3 is TGTGCCATCAGCCCGACAGGGGCGGAAAATGAGCAGTTCTTC.

This clonotype has at least ten counts. The chain is built from TRBV3-1 and TRBJ2-7; 14 bases match TRBD2. The CDR3 is 15 residues long. V was clipped by 6 bases and J by 3 bases; unmatched bases: 4. CDR1 is LGHDT and CDR2 is YNNKEL in the germline V gene (reference sequence). DNA of the CDR3: TGTGCCAGCAGGGGGACTAGCGGGAGAGACTACGAGCAGTACTTC. It encodes CASRGTSGRDYEQYF.

The CDR3 is CASKVREGPNYGYTF. CDR3 sequence (DNA): TGTGCCAGCAAGGTCAGGGAAGGACCTAACTATGGCTACACCTTC. The genes are TRBV6-5 and TRBJ1-2; D perhaps matches TRBD1 (5 bases). Germline CDR1 MNHEY, CDR2 SVGAGI. The CDR3 runs 15 residues. Trimming stripped 7 bases from V and 0 bases from J, with 15 bases between.

V and J are TRBV5-1 and TRBJ1-4; possible D gene TRBD1, 5 bases. Germline CDR1 is SGHRS and CDR2 is YFSETQ. Trimming pared 0 bases from V and 8 bases from J, leaving 17 bases between. The CDR3 has 16 residues. The CDR3: CASSLGTSSIMEKLFF. In DNA form, the CDR3 reads TGCGCCAGCAGCTTGGGGACAAGTAGCATTATGGAAAAACTGTTTTTT.

The chain has TRBV5-1 and TRBJ2-5; 8 bases map to TRBD1. This CDR3 has 14 residues. In germline, CDR1 is SGHRS, CDR2 YFSETQ. With V trimmed by 2 bases and J by 6 bases, 6 bases remained unmatched. The chain's CDR3 is CASSLEDRVKTQYF. In DNA, the CDR3 is TGCGCCAGCAGCTTAGAGGACAGGGTAAAGACCCAGTACTTC.

This clonotype was observed at least ten times. The gene calls are TRBV29-1 and TRBJ2-7; D possibly corresponds to TRBD2 (5 bases). The germline CDR1 and CDR2 sequences are SQVTM and ANQGSEA. The CDR3 covers 12 residues. V lost 4 bases and J lost 3, with 10 bases in between. The CDR3 sequence: CSVASGIYEQYF. The CDR3 DNA reads TGCAGCGTTGCGTCCGGGATCTACGAGCAGTACTTC.

The CDR3 region is CASIKGDMTYEQYF. DNA of the CDR3: TGTGCCAGCATCAAGGGGGACATGACCTACGAGCAGTACTTC. This sequence joins TRBV28 and TRBJ2-7; tentatively, D is TRBD1 (6 bases). CDR3 length equals 14 residues. Germline CDR1 is MDHEN and CDR2 is SYDVKM. With 7 bases removed from V and 2 bases from J, the gap between germline ends came to 15 bases.

The chain joins TRBV2 to TRBJ1-3, with D possibly matching TRBD1 (5 bases). V lost 6 bases and J 0 bases, leaving 12 bases between the germline ends. The CDR3 loop spans 15 amino acids. Germline V CDR1 and CDR2: SNHLY, FYNNEI. The CDR3 DNA is TGTGCCAGCAGAGAGACAGCCTTCTCTGGAAACACCATATATTTT. Its protein is CASRETAFSGNTIYF.

This clonotype came up a few times. The gene calls are TRBV5-1 and TRBJ1-3; perhaps TRBD1 as D (5 bases). Germline V gene sequence: CDR1 SGHRS, CDR2 YFSETQ. V dropped 5 bases and J dropped 0 bases, with 12 bases sitting between them. This CDR3 contains 15 residues. The CDR3 DNA reads TGCGCCAGCAGATCTGACAGAAGCTCTGGAAACACCATATATTTT. Its translation: CASRSDRSSGNTIYF.

A remark on this clonotype: No conserved phenylalanine or tryptophan ends this CDR3, so it is likely a read error. The V and J genes are TRBV24-1 and TRBJ2-7; D not resolved. V lost 3 bases, J lost 3 bases, and 2 bases lay in between. Germline V gene lookup returns CDR1 KGHDR and CDR2 SFDVKD. The CDR3 has 11 amino acids. The CDR3 loop is CATSDLYEQYS. The DNA of the CDR3 is TGTGCCACCAGTGATCTCTACGAGCAGTACTCC.

V gene TRBV6-1 combines with J gene TRBJ1-2; D is perhaps TRBD1 (6 bases). The CDR3 is 15 amino acids. V was shortened by 6 bases and J by 1 base, with 15 bases between the two germline ends. Germline V gene sequence: CDR1 MNHNS, CDR2 SASEGT. CDR3 coding DNA: TGTGCCAGCAGCATCTGGACAGATGATAACTATGGCTACACCTTC. Translated: CASSIWTDDNYGYTF.

The chain joins TRBV24-1 to TRBJ2-2; D is undetermined. Germline loops: CDR1 KGHDR, CDR2 SFDVKD. Deletions cut 6 bases from V and 8 bases from J, with 6 bases between. This CDR3 has 11 amino acids. CDR3: CATSRTGELFF. The CDR3 DNA is TGTGCCACCAGTCGAACAGGGGAGCTGTTTTTT.